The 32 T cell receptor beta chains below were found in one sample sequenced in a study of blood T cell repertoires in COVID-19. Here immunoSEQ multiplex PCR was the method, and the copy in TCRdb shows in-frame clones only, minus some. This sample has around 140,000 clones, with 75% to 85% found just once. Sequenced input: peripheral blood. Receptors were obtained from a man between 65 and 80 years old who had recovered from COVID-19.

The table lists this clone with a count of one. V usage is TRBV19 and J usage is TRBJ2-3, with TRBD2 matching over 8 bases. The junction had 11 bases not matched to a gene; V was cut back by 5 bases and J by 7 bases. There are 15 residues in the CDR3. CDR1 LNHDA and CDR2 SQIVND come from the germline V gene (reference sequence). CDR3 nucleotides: TGTGCCAGTAGTGGGTCCCGGGAGGGCCTGTATACGCAGTATTTT. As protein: CASSGSREGLYTQYF.

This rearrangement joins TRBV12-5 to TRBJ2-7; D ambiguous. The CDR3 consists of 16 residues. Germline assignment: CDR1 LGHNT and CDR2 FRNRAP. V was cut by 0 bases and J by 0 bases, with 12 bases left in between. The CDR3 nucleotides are TGTGCTAGTGGTTTGGTATTTGCCCCGGGCTCCTACGAGCAGTACTTC. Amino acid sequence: CASGLVFAPGSYEQYF.

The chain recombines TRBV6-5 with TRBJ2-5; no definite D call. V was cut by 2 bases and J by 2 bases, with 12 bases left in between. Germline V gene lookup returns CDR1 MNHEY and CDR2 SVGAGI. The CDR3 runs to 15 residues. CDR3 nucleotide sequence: TGTGCCAGCAGTTACGGGTACGAGGAGCAAGAGACCCAGTACTTC. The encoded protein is CASSYGYEEQETQYF.

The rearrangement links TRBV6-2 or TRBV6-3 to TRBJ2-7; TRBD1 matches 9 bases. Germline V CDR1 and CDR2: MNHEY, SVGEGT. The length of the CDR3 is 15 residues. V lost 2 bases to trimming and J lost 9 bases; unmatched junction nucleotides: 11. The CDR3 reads CASSYGLGQGSRQYF. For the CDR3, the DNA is TGTGCCAGCAGTTACGGACTGGGACAGGGTTCTCGGCAGTACTTC.

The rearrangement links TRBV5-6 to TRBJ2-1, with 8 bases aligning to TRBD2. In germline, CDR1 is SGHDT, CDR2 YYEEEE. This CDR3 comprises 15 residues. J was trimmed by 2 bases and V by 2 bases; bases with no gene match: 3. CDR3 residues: CASSLGTSTYNEQFF. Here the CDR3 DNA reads TGTGCCAGCAGCTTAGGGACTAGTACCTACAATGAGCAGTTCTTC.

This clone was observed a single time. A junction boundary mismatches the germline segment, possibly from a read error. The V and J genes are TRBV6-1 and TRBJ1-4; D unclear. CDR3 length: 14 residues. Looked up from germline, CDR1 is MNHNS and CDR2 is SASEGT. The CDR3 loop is CASTEQAINEKLFF. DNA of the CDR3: TGTGCCAGCACTGAACAAGCCATTAATGAAAAACTGTTTTTT.

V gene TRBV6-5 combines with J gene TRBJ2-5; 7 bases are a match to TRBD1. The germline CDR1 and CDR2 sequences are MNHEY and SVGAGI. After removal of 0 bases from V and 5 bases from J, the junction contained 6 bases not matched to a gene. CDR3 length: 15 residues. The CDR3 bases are TGTGCCAGCAGTTACTCTCTAGGGGGCAGCGAGACCCAGTACTTC. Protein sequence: CASSYSLGGSETQYF.

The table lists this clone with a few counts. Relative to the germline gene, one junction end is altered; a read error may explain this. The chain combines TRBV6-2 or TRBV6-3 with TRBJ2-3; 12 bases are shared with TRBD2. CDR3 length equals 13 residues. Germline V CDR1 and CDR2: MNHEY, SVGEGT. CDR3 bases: TGTGCCAGCAGTCCCCTGACTAGCGGGAGTGCGGCTTTT. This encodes CASSPLTSGSAAF.

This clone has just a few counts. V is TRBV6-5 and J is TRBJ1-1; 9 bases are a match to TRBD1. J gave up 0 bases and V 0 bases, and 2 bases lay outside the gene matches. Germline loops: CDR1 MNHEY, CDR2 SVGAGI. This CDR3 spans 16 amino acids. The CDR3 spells CASSYSTGGMNTEAFF. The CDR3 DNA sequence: TGTGCCAGCAGTTACTCGACAGGGGGTATGAACACTGAAGCTTTCTTT.

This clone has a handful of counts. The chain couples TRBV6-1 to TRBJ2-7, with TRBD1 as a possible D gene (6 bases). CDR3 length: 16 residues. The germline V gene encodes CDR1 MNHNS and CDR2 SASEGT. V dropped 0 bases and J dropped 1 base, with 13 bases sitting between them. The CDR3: CASSEAGQGISYEQYF. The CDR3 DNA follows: TGTGCCAGCAGTGAAGCGGGCCAGGGGATATCCTACGAGCAGTACTTC.

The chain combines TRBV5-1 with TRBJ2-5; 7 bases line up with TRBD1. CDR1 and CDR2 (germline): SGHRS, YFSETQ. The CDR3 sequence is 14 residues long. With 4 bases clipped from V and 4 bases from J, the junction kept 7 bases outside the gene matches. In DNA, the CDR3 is TGCGCCAGCAGCAGCACAGGGGAGCGAGAGACCCAGTACTTC. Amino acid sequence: CASSSTGERETQYF.

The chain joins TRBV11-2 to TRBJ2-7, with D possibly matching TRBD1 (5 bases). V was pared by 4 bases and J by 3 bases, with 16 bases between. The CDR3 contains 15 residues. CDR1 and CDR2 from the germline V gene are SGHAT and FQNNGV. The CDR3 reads CASSSAMKGFYEQYF. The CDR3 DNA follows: TGTGCCAGCAGCTCTGCGATGAAGGGGTTCTACGAGCAGTACTTC.

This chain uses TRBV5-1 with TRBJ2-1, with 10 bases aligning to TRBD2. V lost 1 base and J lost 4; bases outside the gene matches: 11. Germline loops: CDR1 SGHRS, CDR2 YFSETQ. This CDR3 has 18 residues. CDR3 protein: CASSLRPPGLADYNEQFF. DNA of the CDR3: TGCGCCAGCAGCTTGAGACCTCCCGGACTAGCGGATTACAATGAGCAGTTCTTC.

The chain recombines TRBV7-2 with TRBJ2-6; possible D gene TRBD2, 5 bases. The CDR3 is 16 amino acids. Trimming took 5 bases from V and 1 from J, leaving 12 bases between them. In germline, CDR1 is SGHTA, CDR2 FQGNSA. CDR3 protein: CASSPPGESGANVLTF. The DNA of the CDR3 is TGTGCCAGCAGCCCCCCCGGGGAATCTGGGGCCAACGTCCTGACTTTC.

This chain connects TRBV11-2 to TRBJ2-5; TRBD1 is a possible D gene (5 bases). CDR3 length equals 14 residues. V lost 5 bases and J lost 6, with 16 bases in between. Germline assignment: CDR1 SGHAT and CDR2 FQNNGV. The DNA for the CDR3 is TGTGCCAGCAGCCCAGACCAGGGTCCCCAGACCCAGTACTTC. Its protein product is CASSPDQGPQTQYF. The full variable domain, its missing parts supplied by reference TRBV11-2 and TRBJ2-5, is EAGVAQSPRYKIIEKRQSVAFWCNPISGHATLYWYQQILGQGPKLLIQFQNNGVVDDSQLPKDRFSAERLKGVDSTLKIQPAKLEDSAVYLCASSPDQGPQTQYFGPGTRLLVL.

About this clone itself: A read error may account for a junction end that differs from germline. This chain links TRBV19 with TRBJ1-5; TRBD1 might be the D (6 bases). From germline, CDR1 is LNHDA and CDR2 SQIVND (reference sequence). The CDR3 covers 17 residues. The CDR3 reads CASSIVTRGSGNPPQHF. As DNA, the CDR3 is TGTGCCAGTAGTATTGTAACTAGGGGGAGTGGTAATCCGCCCCAGCATTTT.

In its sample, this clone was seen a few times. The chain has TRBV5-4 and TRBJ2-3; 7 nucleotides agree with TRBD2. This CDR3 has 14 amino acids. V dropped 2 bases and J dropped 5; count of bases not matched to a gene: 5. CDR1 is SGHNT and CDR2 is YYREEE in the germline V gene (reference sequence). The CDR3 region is CASSFNIAGDTQYF. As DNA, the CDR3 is TGTGCCAGCAGCTTTAACATAGCGGGAGATACGCAGTATTTT.

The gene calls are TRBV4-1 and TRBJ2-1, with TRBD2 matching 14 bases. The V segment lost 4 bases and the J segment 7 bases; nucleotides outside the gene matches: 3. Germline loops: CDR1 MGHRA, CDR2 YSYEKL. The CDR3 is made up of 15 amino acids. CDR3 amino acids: CASSPRTSGRNEQFF. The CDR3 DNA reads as TGCGCCAGCAGCCCCAGGACTAGCGGGAGGAATGAGCAGTTCTTC.

The DNA for the CDR3 is TGTGCCAGCAGCTTAAGCAACTACGGCGCGCAGTATTTT. This gives the protein CASSLSNYGAQYF. This sequence joins TRBV7-2 and TRBJ2-3, with D unclear. Germline V gene data show CDR1 as SGHTA and CDR2 as FQGNSA. The CDR3 contains 13 residues. The ends were cut back, 2 bases at V and 10 bases at J, with 13 bases in the middle.

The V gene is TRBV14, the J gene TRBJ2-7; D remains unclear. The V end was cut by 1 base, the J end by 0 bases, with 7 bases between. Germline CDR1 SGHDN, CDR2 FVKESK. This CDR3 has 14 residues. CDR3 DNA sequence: TGTGCCAGCAGCCAAGGTGGGCTCTCCTACGAGCAGTACTTC. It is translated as CASSQGGLSYEQYF. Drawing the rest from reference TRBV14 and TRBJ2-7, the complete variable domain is EAGVTQFPSHSVIEKGQTVTLRCDPISGHDNLYWYRRVMGKEIKFLLHFVKESKQDESGMPNNRFLAERTGGTYSTLKVQPAELEDSGVYFCASSQGGLSYEQYFGPGTRLTVT.

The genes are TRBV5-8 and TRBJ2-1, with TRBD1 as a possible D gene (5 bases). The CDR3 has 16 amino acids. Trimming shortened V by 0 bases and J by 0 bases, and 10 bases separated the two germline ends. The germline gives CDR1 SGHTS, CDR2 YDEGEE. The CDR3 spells CASSLGQSPSYNEQFF. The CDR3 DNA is TGTGCCAGCAGCTTGGGACAGTCTCCCTCCTACAATGAGCAGTTCTTC.

DNA for the CDR3: TGTGCCAGCAGTTACTCGGGGGCGCACTACGAGCAGTACTTC. Protein product: CASSYSGAHYEQYF. V usage is TRBV6-2 or TRBV6-3 and J usage is TRBJ2-7, with a weak D call TRBD1 (6 bases). Trimming removed 0 bases from V and 3 bases from J, with 9 bases in between. The length of the CDR3 is 14 residues. The germline gives CDR1 MNHEY, CDR2 SVGEGT.

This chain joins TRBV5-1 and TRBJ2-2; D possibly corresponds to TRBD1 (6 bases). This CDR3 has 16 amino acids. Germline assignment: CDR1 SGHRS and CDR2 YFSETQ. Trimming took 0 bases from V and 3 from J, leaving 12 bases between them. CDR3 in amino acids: CASSLAARGDTGELFF. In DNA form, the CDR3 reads TGCGCCAGCAGCTTGGCGGCCAGGGGAGACACCGGGGAGCTGTTTTTT.

In nucleotides, the CDR3 is TGTGCCAGCAGCTCGACTAGCGGGGCTAGCACAGATACGCAGTATTTT. Translated, it gives CASSSTSGASTDTQYF. The chain carries TRBV7-3 and TRBJ2-3, with TRBD2 matching 11 bases. V was clipped by 4 bases and J by 0 bases; unmatched bases: 3. CDR3 length: 16 amino acids. CDR1 and CDR2 (germline): SGHTA, FQGTGA.

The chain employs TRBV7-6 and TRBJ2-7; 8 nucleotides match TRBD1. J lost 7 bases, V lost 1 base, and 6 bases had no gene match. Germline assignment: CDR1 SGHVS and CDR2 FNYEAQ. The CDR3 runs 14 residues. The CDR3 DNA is TGTGCCAGCAGCTTAGACGACAGGGGTAGAGAGCAGTACTTC. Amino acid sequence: CASSLDDRGREQYF.

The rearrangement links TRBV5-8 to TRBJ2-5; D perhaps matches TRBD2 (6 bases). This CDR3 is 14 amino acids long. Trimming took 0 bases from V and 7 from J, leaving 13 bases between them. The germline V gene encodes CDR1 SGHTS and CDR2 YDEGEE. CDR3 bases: TGTGCCAGCAGCTTGGGGGACTCGACACGGACCCAGTACTTC. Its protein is CASSLGDSTRTQYF.

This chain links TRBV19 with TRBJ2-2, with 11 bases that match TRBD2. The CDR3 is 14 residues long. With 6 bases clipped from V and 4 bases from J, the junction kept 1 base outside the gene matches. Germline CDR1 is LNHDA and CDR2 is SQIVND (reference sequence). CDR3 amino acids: CASRGLAATGELFF. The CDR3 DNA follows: TGTGCCAGTAGGGGACTAGCGGCCACCGGGGAGCTGTTTTTT.

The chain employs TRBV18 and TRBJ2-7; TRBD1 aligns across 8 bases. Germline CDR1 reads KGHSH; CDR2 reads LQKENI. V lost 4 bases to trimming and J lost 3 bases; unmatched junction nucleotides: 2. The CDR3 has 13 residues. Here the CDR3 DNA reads TGTGCCAGCTCACTTGGACAGGGCTACGAGCAGTACTTC. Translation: CASSLGQGYEQYF.

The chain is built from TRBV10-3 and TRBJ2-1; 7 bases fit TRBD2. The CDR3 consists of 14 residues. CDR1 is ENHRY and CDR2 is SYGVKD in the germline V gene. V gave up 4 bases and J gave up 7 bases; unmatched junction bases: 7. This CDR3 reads CAISAWGGRNEQFF. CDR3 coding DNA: TGTGCCATCAGTGCTTGGGGAGGGCGAAATGAGCAGTTCTTC.

The CDR3 DNA sequence: TGTGCCAGCGCCTGGACAGGGATGAACACTGAAGCTTTCTTT. Protein product: CASAWTGMNTEAFF. V gene TRBV6-5 combines with J gene TRBJ1-1; 8 bases match TRBD1. This CDR3 spans 14 amino acids. The V and J ends lost 8 bases and 0 bases, in that order; junction bases with no gene match: 5. From germline, CDR1 is MNHEY and CDR2 SVGAGI.

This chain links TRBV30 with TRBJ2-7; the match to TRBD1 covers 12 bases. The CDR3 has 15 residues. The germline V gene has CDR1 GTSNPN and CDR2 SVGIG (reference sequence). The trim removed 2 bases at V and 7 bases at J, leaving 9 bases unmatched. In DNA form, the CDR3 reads TGTGCCTGGAGTCGGCGGGGACAGGGGGCCGGTGAGCAGTACTTC. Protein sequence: CAWSRRGQGAGEQYF.

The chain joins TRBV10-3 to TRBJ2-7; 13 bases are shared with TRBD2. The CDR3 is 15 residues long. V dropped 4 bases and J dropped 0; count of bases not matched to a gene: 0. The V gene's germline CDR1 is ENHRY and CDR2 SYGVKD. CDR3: CAISGTSGSSYEQYF. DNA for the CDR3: TGTGCCATCAGTGGGACTAGCGGGAGCTCCTACGAGCAGTACTTC.